These T cell receptor beta chains were read from a single sample in a study of tumor and adjacent non-tumor tissue in lung cancer. A single record per CDR3 protein comes from TCRdb applying MiXCR to the multiplex PCR reads. The sample holds under 150,000 distinct CDR3 sequences, approximately 66% seen once. The sample comprised lung tumor tissue. The receptors here all came from a man in his 60s with small cell lung cancer. CDR3s include the opening cysteine and the closing phenylalanine or tryptophan. D genes are given only for firm matches. For some rows the clone size is stated as once, few or many, or as a class when expanded; others skip it.

j_gene | d_gene | v_gene | abundance | CDR3aa | CDR3nt
TRBJ2-1 | TRBD2 | TRBV12-5 | many | CASGPVAGAYNEQFF | TGTGCTAGTGGTCCGGTAGCGGGAGCCTACAATGAGCAGTTCTTC
TRBJ2-3 | . | TRBV20-1 | . | CSAPTVGAGDTQYF | TGCAGTGCTCCCACGGTTGGGGCGGGTGATACGCAGTATTTT
TRBJ2-7 | . | TRBV28 | . | CAAQDSGTYEQYF | TGTGCCGCCCAGGATAGCGGTACCTACGAGCAGTATTTC
TRBJ2-2 | . | TRBV5-4 | . | CASSLASERGSGELFF | TGTGCCAGCAGCTTGGCTAGCGAGCGAGGGAGCGGGGAGCTGTTTTTT
TRBJ2-6 | . | TRBV6-1 | . | CASGPTSGANVLTF | TGTGCCAGCGGGCCGACCTCTGGGGCCAACGTCCTGACTTTC
TRBJ2-1 | TRBD2 | TRBV11-2 | once | CASSPSGLARWCEQFF | TGTGCCAGCAGCCCCTCGGGACTAGCGAGATGGTGTGAGCAGTTCTTC
TRBJ2-3 | . | TRBV20-1 | . | CSAAGGLTMDTQYF | TGCAGTGCGGCAGGCGGGCTGACGATGGATACGCAGTATTTT
TRBJ1-1 | TRBD1 | TRBV12-3/TRBV12-4 | . | CASSSHTGTGETEAFF | TGTGCCAGCAGTTCCCATACCGGAACAGGGGAGACTGAAGCTTTCTTT
TRBJ1-2 | TRBD1 | TRBV20-1 | . | CSGRGRTGVFGYTF | TGCAGTGGTAGAGGGCGGACAGGGGTTTTCGGCTACACCTTC
TRBJ2-3 | . | TRBV11-3 | . | CANSFSGDTQYF | TGTGCCAACAGCTTCTCCGGAGATACGCAGTATTTC
TRBJ2-7 | TRBD1 | TRBV6-5 | . | CASSSATGRAAEQYF | TGTGCCAGCAGTTCCGCGACAGGGCGGGCTGCCGAGCAGTACTTC
TRBJ2-3 | . | TRBV5-5 | once | CACSWGIPGADTQYF | TGTGCCTGCAGCTGGGGCATACCAGGCGCAGATACGCAGTATTTT
TRBJ2-1 | . | TRBV29-1 | many | CSVEGGLYNEQFF | TGCAGCGTTGAGGGGGGGCTCTACAATGAGCAGTTCTTC
TRBJ2-2 | . | TRBV11-2 | . | CASTLDRTNTRELFF | TGTGCCAGCACCCTTGACAGGACGAACACCAGGGAGCTGTTTTTT
TRBJ2-1 | . | TRBV20-1 | few | CSARDQGPLYNEQFF | TGCAGTGCTAGAGATCAAGGGCCTCTCTACAATGAGCAGTTCTTC
TRBJ2-3 | TRBD2 | TRBV5-4 | . | CASSRPTGGPGDTQYF | TGTGCCAGCAGCCGTCCAACGGGAGGGCCAGGGGATACGCAGTATTTT
TRBJ2-1 | . | TRBV6-1 | . | CTSSVNRREQFF | TGTACCAGCAGTGTTAATCGGAGGGAGCAGTTCTTC
TRBJ1-1 | . | TRBV10-3 | few | CAIGGGGGGDTEAFF | TGTGCCATCGGCGGTGGGGGAGGGGGGGACACTGAAGCTTTCTTT
TRBJ2-1 | TRBD1 | TRBV6-1 | many | CASRDRILNEQFF | TGTGCCAGCAGGGACAGGATCCTCAATGAGCAGTTCTTC
TRBJ2-1 | . | TRBV12-3/TRBV12-4 | once | CASSLTGGRTGNNEQFF | TGTGCCAGCAGTTTAACGGGGGGCCGGACTGGAAACAATGAACAGTTCTTC
TRBJ2-1 | . | TRBV20-1 | . | CSARVSGFLSGVSYNEQFF | TGCAGTGCTAGAGTTTCGGGGTTTTTGTCGGGAGTCTCCTACAATGAGCAGTTCTTC
TRBJ2-6 | TRBD1 | TRBV7-9 | once | CASSSAGTGGGGANVLTF | TGTGCCAGCAGTTCTGCCGGGACAGGTGGAGGAGGGGCCAACGTCCTGACTTTC
TRBJ2-2 | TRBD2 | TRBV5-4 | . | CASSSWLAGLTGELFF | TGTGCCAGCAGCTCGTGGCTAGCGGGCCTCACCGGGGAGCTGTTTTTT
TRBJ1-2 | TRBD1 | TRBV20-1 | few | CSARGQGTYGYTF | TGCAGTGCTAGAGGACAGGGAACTTACGGCTACACCTTC
TRBJ2-1 | . | TRBV20-1 | few | CSASSALSPDGYNEQFF | TGCAGTGCATCTTCCGCGTTGTCCCCCGACGGGTACAATGAGCAGTTCTTC
TRBJ2-3 | . | TRBV29-1 | . | CGASANSGTDTQYF | TGCGGCGCCTCGGCCAACTCCGGCACAGATACGCAGTATTTT
TRBJ2-5 | . | TRBV20-1 | . | CGAGGSARETQYF | TGCGGTGCCGGGGGATCGGCCAGAGAGACCCAGTACTTC